This T cell receptor beta chain appears in the sequencing data of a study of T cells in Graves' hyperthyroidism and ophthalmopathy (dated by TCRdb to between 2018 and 2021). Broadly, across the study: Peripheral blood was sampled at the time of initial diagnosis, prior to any treatment. To identify distinguishing TCR V-J signatures, a discovery cohort of around 100 patients was used, comprising approximately 40 with Graves' ophthalmopathy and 57 with stable Graves' hyperthyroidism. Prospective prediction of ophthalmopathy was tested in an independent validation cohort consisting of about 19 hyperthyroidism patients and 17 patients who later progressed to ophthalmopathy. The roughly 100 discovery patients were randomly divided into training and test sets at a 7:3 ratio. The study also compared thyroid tissue and blood T-cell repertoires from about six Graves' hyperthyroidism patients. Following sampling, methimazole starting at 30 mg daily was given to hyperthyroidism patients, and high-dose intravenous methylprednisolone was given to ophthalmopathy patients. The paper describes TCR Vbeta CDR3 sequencing of about 140 peripheral blood samples, made up of some 40 ophthalmopathy patients, around 73 hyperthyroidism patients and roughly 17 progressor patients. General conclusions and limits of the study: No statistical method was used to fix the sample size in advance, and group allocation was not hidden from the investigators. In validation, progression to ophthalmopathy was predicted by the model with nearly 71% sensitivity and approximately 78% specificity, a median of about 6.4 months before onset. A 13 V-J signature model separated ophthalmopathy from stable hyperthyroidism, with roughly 88% sensitivity and 81.08% specificity in cross-validation and 80%/75% in testing. Most expanded thyroid clonotypes (frequency above 0.001) were also detected in blood, a finding suggesting that blood repertoires may reflect thyroid immune responses.

As encoded in the germline V gene, CDR1 is MDHEN while CDR2 is SYDVKM. Including the terminal cysteine and phenylalanine, the CDR3 comprises 14 residues. The CDR3 DNA has 42 bases and is translated from base 1. Stable Graves' hyperthyroidism was defined as the absence of progression to ophthalmopathy over 18 months of follow-up. Hyperthyroidism patients were newly diagnosed, with disease duration under 2 months, and aged 18 to 65 years. Patients with uncontrolled infections, other autoimmune diseases, pregnancy or lactation were excluded. Diagnoses were based on clinical symptoms, serum thyroxine and TRAb, thyroid ultrasound and orbital computed tomography. PBMCs were separated from 7.5 to 10 ml of fresh peripheral blood using Ficoll-Paque density gradient centrifugation. Trizol reagent was used to extract total RNA, and RNA quality was then checked on an Agilent 2100 Bioanalyzer. Of note for this clonotype: The clone's antigen remains unknown. The input lacks base qualities; no much larger clone sits a single base away.

The TCR beta CDR3 regions were amplified from RNA transcripts. The TCR CDR3 was subjected to a first round of RT-PCR using the HTBI primer set and the Qiagen OneStep RT-PCR kit. A second multiplex PCR round built the libraries, followed by size selection and purification. Paired-end sequencing of the libraries was performed with 100 bp reads on an Illumina HiSeq2000. The authors' pipeline ran thus. SOAPnuke was used to process the raw data, removing reads that contained adapters or uncalled bases, had a mean Phred below 15, or lacked an exact match to the constant primer or identifier. COPE v1.2.5 was used to merge the high-quality paired reads, and each unique nucleotide sequence was defined as a clonotype. MiTCR v1.1 was used to align the clonotypes against IMGT TRBV, TRBD and TRBJ reference segments. The analysis included only V-J combinations with a frequency above 0.0001, which together covered 99% to 99.2% of the repertoires. The TCS score was defined as F50 (clonal expansion) divided by E x V (chaos), with BLOSUM62-based TCRdist calculated between CDR3 peptides within each V-J. Welch's t-statistics and random forest reduced around 520 V-J features to 10 to 15, which were used in a naive Bayes classifier (R e1071). In TCRdb, the public reads were trimmed at Q25 with fastp and aligned with MiXCR, with productive beta chains retained. Every CDR3 protein is listed once, alongside the most common genes and DNA of its rows. The V and J calls and clone size are TCRdb's, not the authors'. The sample yields 90,000 to 120,000 distinct CDR3 sequences; roughly 15% were counted once. The top ten clonotypes cover about 40% of the sample.

Sequenced material: blood. The sequence derives from a woman aged 45-59 years with Graves' hyperthyroidism. The chain is made from TRBV28 and TRBJ2-5, with 11 bases matching TRBD1. Matching the DNA end better, TRBJ2-1 makes the J call doubtful. The nucleotide sequence is given as TGTGCCAGCAGGGACAGGGGGCGTTCAGAGACCCAGTTCTTC. It translates to CASRDRGRSETQFF.